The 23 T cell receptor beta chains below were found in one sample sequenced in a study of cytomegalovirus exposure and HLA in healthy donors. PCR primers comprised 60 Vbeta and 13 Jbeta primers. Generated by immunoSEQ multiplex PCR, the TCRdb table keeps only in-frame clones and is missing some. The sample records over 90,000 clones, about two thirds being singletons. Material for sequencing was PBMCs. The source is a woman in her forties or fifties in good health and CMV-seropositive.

CDR3 sequence (DNA): TGTGCCAGCAGACAGGGGGCCCAAGAGACCCAGTACTTC. Its translation is CASRQGAQETQYF. The V gene is TRBV28, the J gene TRBJ2-5, with TRBD1 identical over 9 bases. The junction had 0 bases not matched to a gene; V was cut back by 6 bases and J by 1 base. CDR1 and CDR2 from the germline V gene are MDHEN and SYDVKM. This CDR3 spans 13 amino acids.

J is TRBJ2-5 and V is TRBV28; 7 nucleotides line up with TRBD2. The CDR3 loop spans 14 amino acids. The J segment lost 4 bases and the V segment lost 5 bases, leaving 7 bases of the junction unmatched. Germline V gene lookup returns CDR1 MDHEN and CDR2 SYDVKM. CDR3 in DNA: TGTGCCAGCAGTCCTCGGTGGGAGGGAGAGACCCAGTACTTC. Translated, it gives CASSPRWEGETQYF.

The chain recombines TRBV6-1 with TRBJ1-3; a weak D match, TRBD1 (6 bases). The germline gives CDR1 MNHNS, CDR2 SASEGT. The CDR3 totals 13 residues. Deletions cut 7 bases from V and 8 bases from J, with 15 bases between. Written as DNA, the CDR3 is TGTGCCAGCAAGGGGGGGGGACGAGACACCATATATTTT. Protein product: CASKGGGRDTIYF.

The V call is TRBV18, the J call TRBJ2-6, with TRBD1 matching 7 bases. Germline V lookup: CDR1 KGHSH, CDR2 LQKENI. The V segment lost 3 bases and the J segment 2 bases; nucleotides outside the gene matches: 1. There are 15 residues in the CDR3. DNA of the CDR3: TGTGCCAGCTCACCTCAGGGGGCTGGGGCCAACGTCCTGACTTTC. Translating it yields CASSPQGAGANVLTF.

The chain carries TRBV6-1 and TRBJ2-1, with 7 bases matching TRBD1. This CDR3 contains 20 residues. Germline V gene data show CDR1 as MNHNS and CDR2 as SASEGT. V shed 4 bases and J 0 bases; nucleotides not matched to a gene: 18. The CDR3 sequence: CASSGGQALVRGSSYNEQFF. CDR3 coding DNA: TGTGCCAGCAGTGGCGGACAGGCTTTGGTTAGGGGAAGCTCCTACAATGAGCAGTTCTTC.

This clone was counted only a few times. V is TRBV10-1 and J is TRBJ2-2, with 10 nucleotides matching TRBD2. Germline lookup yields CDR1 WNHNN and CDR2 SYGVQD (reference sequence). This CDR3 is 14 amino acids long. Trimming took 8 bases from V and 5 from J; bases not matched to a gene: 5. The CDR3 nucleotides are TGCGCCAGCGGGGCTAGCGGGAGAACCGGGGAGCTGTTTTTT. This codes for CASGASGRTGELFF.

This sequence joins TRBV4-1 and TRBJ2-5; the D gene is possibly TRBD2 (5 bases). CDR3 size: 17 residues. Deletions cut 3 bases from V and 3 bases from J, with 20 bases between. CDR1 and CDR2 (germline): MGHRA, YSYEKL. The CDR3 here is CASSHPRSGNHEETQYF. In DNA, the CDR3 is TGCGCCAGCAGCCACCCTAGGTCGGGGAACCATGAAGAGACCCAGTACTTC.

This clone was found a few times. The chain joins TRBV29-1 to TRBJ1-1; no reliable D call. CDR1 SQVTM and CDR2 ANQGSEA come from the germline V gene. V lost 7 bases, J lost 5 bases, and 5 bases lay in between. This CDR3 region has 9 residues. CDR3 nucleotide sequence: TGCAGCGCAGGAACTGAAGCTTTCTTT. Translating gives CSAGTEAFF.

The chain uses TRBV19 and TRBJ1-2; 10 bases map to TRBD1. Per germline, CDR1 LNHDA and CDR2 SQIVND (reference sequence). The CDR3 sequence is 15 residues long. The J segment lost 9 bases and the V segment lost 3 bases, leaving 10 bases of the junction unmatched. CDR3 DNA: TGTGCCAGTAGTATCACGAGGGGACAGGGGACTAGCTACACCTTC. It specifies CASSITRGQGTSYTF.

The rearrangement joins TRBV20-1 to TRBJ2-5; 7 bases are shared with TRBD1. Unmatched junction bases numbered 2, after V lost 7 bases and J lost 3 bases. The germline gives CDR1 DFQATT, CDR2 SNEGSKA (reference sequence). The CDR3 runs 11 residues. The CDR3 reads CSVGQKETQYF. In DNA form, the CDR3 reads TGCAGTGTGGGACAGAAAGAGACCCAGTACTTC.

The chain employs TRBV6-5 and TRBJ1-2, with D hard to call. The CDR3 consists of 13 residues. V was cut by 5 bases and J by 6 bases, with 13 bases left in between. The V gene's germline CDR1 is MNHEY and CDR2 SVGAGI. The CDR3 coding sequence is TGTGCCAGCAGTGTAAGATTTCGAGATGGCTACACCTTC. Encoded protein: CASSVRFRDGYTF.

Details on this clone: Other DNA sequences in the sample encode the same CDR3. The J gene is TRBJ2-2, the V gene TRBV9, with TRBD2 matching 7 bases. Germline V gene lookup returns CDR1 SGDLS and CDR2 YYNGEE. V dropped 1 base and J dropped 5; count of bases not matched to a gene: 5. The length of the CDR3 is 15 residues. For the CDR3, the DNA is TGTGCCAGCAGCGTAAGGGGCGGGAGTACCGGGGAGCTGTTTTTT. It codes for CASSVRGGSTGELFF.

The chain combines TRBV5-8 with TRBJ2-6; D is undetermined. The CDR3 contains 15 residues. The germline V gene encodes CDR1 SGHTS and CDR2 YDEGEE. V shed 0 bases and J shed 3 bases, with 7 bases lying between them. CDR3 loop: CASSLVSGGANVLTF. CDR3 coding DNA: TGTGCCAGCAGCTTGGTGTCGGGTGGGGCCAACGTCCTGACTTTC. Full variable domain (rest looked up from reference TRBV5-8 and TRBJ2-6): EAGVTQSPTHLIKTRGQQATLRCSPISGHTSVYWYQQALGLGLQFLLWYDEGEERNRGNFPPRFSGRQFPNYSSELNVNALELEDSALYLCASSLVSGGANVLTFGAGSRLTVL.

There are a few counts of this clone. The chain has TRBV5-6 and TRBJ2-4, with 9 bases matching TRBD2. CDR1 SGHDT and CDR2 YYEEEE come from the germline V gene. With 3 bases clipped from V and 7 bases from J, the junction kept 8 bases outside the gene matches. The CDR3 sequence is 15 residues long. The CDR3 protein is CASSSLGGRGNIQYF. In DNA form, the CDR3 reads TGTGCCAGCAGCTCCTTAGGCGGGAGGGGGAACATTCAGTACTTC.

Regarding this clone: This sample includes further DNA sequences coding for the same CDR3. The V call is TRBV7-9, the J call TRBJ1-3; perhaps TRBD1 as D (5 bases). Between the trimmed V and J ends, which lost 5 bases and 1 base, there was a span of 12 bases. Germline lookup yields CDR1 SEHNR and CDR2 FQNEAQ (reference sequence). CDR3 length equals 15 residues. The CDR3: CASSPPDSSGNTIYF. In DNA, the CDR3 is TGTGCCAGCAGCCCCCCCGACAGTTCTGGAAACACCATATATTTT. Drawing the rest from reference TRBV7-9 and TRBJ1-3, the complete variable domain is DTGVSQNPRHKITKRGQNVTFRCDPISEHNRLYWYRQTLGQGPEFLTYFQNEAQLEKSRLLSDRFSAERPKGSFSTLEIQRTEQGDSAMYLCASSPPDSSGNTIYFGEGSWLTVV.

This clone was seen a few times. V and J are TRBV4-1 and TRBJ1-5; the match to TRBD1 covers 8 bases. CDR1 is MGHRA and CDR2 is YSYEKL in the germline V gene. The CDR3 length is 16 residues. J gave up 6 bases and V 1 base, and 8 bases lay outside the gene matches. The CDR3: CASSQVPTGGLQPQHF. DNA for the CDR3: TGCGCCAGCAGCCAAGTCCCAACAGGGGGTCTTCAGCCCCAGCATTTT.

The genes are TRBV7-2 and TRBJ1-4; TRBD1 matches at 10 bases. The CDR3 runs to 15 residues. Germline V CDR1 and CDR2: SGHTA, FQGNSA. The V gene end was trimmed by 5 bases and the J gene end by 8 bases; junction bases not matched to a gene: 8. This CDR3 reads CASSPEGQGYEKLFF. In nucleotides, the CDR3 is TGTGCCAGCAGCCCAGAGGGACAGGGGTACGAAAAACTGTTTTTT. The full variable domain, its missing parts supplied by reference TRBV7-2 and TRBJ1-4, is GAGVSQSPSNKVTEKGKDVELRCDPISGHTALYWYRQSLGQGLEFLIYFQGNSAPDKSGLPSDRFSAERTGGSVSTLTIQRTQQEDSAVYLCASSPEGQGYEKLFFGSGTQLSVL.

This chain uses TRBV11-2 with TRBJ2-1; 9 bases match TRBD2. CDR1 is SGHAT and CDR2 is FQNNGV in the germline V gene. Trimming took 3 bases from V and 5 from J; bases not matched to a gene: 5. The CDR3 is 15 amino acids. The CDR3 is CASSFGAGGNNEQFF. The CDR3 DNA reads TGTGCCAGCAGCTTCGGAGCGGGAGGCAACAATGAGCAGTTCTTC.

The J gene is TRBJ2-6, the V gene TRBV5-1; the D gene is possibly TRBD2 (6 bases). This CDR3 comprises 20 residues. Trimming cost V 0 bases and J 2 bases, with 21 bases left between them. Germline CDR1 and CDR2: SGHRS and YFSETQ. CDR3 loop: CASSLAGAGRGGTGANVLTF. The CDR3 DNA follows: TGCGCCAGCAGCTTGGCCGGGGCCGGGAGAGGTGGAACTGGGGCCAACGTCCTGACTTTC.

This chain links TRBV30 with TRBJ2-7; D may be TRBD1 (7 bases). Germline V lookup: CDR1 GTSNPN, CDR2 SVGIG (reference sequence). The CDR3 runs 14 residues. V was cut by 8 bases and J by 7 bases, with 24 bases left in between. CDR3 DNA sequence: TGTGCCCAGGGGGAGGACCCCCCGACGGGAGAGCAGTACTTC. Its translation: CAQGEDPPTGEQYF.

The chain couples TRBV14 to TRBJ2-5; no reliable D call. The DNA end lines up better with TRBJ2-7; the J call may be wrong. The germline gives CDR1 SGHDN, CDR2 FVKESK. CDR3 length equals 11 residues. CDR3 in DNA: TGTGCCAGCAGCCGAGCCTACGAGCAGTACTTC. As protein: CASSRAYEQYF.

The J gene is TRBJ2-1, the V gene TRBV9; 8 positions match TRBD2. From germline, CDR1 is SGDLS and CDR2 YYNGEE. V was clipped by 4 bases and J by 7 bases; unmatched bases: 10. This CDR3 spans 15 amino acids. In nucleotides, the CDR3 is TGTGCCAGCAGCTTCCCCGGGACTAGTCTGAATGAGCAGTTCTTC. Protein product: CASSFPGTSLNEQFF.

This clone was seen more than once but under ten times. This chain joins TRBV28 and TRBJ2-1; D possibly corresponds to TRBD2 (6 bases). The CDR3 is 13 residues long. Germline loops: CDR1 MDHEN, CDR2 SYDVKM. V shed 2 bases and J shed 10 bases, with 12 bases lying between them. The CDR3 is CASSLGTAGEQFF. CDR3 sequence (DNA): TGTGCCAGCAGTTTAGGGACTGCCGGGGAGCAGTTCTTC.